The clone carrying this T cell receptor beta chain was detected only a few times. Looked up from germline, CDR1 is SGHRS and CDR2 is YFSETQ. Germline trimming cut 0 bases from V and 4 bases from J; bases unmatched to any gene: 5. CDR3 length: 15 residues. The data were taken from a study of cytomegalovirus exposure and HLA in healthy donors. The PCR used 60 Vbeta and 13 Jbeta primers. In the study's own analysis: An analysis that came later counted roughly 87 million unique TCR beta chains, around 12 million shared. Clones were read by immunoSEQ multiplex PCR, and TCRdb kept only the in-frame ones, dropping some. V, J and clone size are those of that table, while D and trimming were read from the DNA. The sample gives more than 110,000 clones, around three quarters of which show up once; around 2% is in the top ten.

Sequencing input: PBMCs. The sequence was collected from a man under 40 in good health and CMV-seronegative. The chain is built from TRBV5-1 and TRBJ1-1; TRBD1 matches 8 bases. The CDR3 DNA reads as TGCGCCAGCAGCTTGGTCCCCGACAGGGGCACTGAAGCTTTCTTT. Translating gives CASSLVPDRGTEAFF.